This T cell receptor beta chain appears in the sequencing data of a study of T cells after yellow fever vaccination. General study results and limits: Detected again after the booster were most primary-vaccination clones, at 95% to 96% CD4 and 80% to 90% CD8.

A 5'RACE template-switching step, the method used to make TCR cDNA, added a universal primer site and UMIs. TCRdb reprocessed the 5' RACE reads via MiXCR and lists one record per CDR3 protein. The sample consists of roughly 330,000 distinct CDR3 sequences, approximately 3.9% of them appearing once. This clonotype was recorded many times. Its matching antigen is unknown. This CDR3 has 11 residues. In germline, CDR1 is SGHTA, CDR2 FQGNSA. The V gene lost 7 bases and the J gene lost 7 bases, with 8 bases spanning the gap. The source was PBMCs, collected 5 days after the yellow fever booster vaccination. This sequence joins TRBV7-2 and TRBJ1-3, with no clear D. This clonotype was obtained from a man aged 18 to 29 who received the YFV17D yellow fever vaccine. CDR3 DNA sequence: TGTGCCAGCACCGAGAGCAACACCATATATTTT. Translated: CASTESNTIYF.